The 24 T cell receptor beta chains in this list originate from one sample, sequenced in a study of radiotherapy plus CTLA-4 blockade in lung cancer. Sequenced by immunoSEQ multiplex PCR; TCRdb stores in-frame clones only, minus some. The data hold approximately 77,000 clones, with under 90% observed a single time. The source was peripheral blood, collected from a patient treated with radiotherapy plus ipilimumab. These receptors all stem from a human donor with non-small cell lung cancer who had stable disease on radiotherapy plus ipilimumab.

The chain has TRBV27 and TRBJ1-5, with D possibly being TRBD1 (5 bases). CDR1 and CDR2 from the germline V gene are MNHEY and SMNVEV (reference sequence). Trimming took off 8 bases at V and 1 base at J, with 18 bases between the two ends. This CDR3 contains 16 residues. The CDR3 bases are TGTGCCAGCGCCCGGGACTTATCTGGGAGCAATCAGCCCCAGCATTTT. It is translated as CASARDLSGSNQPQHF.

This clone was seen more than once but under ten times. The gene calls are TRBV7-2 and TRBJ2-5; 8 nucleotides agree with TRBD2. Germline loops: CDR1 SGHTA, CDR2 FQGNSA. The CDR3 is 14 amino acids. J gave up 10 bases and V 5 bases, and 12 bases lay outside the gene matches. This CDR3 reads CASSQNGLAGDQYF. In DNA form, the CDR3 reads TGTGCCAGCAGCCAGAACGGACTAGCCGGGGACCAGTACTTC.

V is TRBV7-8 and J is TRBJ2-1; 10 bases fit TRBD2. The V and J ends lost 5 bases and 6 bases, in that order; junction bases with no gene match: 10. The CDR3 spans 16 residues. Germline V gene data show CDR1 as SGHVS and CDR2 as FQNEAQ. The CDR3 DNA reads TGTGCCAGCAGCCCCCCAAGCGGGGGGGCCCGCAATGAGCAGTTCTTC. This gives the protein CASSPPSGGARNEQFF.

This clone was detected only once. This chain links TRBV5-4 with TRBJ2-7, with 7 bases identical to TRBD1. Germline-derived CDR1 and CDR2 are SGHNT and YYREEE (reference sequence). The CDR3 consists of 15 residues. Germline trimming cut 4 bases from V and 4 bases from J; bases unmatched to any gene: 11. The CDR3 region is CASSPDRIKVYEQYF. Written as DNA, the CDR3 is TGTGCCAGCAGCCCGGACAGGATCAAAGTTTACGAGCAGTACTTC.

The CDR3 DNA reads as TGTGCCAGCAGCCGCGGGACAGGGGGCGCGGACTATGGCTACACCTTC. Protein sequence: CASSRGTGGADYGYTF. This chain links TRBV7-7 with TRBJ1-2; 12 bases line up with TRBD1. V lost 5 bases and J lost 3; bases outside the gene matches: 7. CDR1 is SSHAT and CDR2 is FNYEAQ in the germline V gene (reference sequence). CDR3 length: 16 amino acids.

The chain couples TRBV5-1 to TRBJ2-1; 9 bases align to TRBD2. This CDR3 comprises 15 residues. CDR1 and CDR2 from the germline V gene are SGHRS and YFSETQ. Trimming cost V 4 bases and J 0 bases; bases outside gene matches: 2. The CDR3 spells CASSSSGSSYNEQFF. For the CDR3, the DNA is TGCGCCAGCAGCAGTAGCGGGAGCTCCTACAATGAGCAGTTCTTC.

This clone occurred a few times. The CDR3 nucleotides read TGTGCCATCAGGCGTGGGATAGCGGGCGGGGAGACCCAGTACTTC. This translates into CAIRRGIAGGETQYF. This chain joins TRBV10-3 and TRBJ2-5; TRBD2 matches 7 bases. Trimming removed 6 bases from V and 5 bases from J; junction bases left unmatched: 12. Per germline, CDR1 ENHRY and CDR2 SYGVKD. The CDR3 length is 15 residues.

The genes are TRBV6-1 and TRBJ2-7; possible D gene TRBD2, 6 bases. CDR3 length: 15 residues. V shed 6 bases and J shed 0 bases, with 15 bases lying between them. CDR1 MNHNS and CDR2 SASEGT come from the germline V gene. DNA for the CDR3: TGTGCCAGCAGCGCACCCAGCGGGCCCTCCTACGAGCAGTACTTC. Residues: CASSAPSGPSYEQYF.

The gene calls are TRBV6-1 and TRBJ2-3; 8 bases match TRBD2. The V gene end was trimmed by 6 bases and the J gene end by 0 bases; junction bases not matched to a gene: 2. The CDR3 extends over 14 amino acids. Looked up from germline, CDR1 is MNHNS and CDR2 is SASEGT. CDR3 in amino acids: CASRTSGSTDTQYF. The CDR3 bases are TGTGCCAGCAGAACTAGCGGTAGCACAGATACGCAGTATTTT.

The V gene is TRBV9, the J gene TRBJ2-5; the D is unclear. The J call may be in error: the DNA end matches TRBJ2-7 better. The CDR3 has 14 residues. Germline CDR1 SGDLS, CDR2 YYNGEE. The CDR3 DNA is TGTGCCAGCAGCGTAGCTACCGGCGGCTACGAGCAGTACTTC. As protein: CASSVATGGYEQYF.

Here the CDR3 reads CASASGSRTDTQYF. The CDR3 DNA is TGTGCCAGCGCAAGCGGGAGTCGGACAGATACGCAGTATTTT. The chain couples TRBV28 to TRBJ2-3; 8 positions agree with TRBD2. V gave up 8 bases and J gave up 3 bases; unmatched junction bases: 7. Germline loops: CDR1 MDHEN, CDR2 SYDVKM. The CDR3 runs to 14 residues.

The V gene is TRBV4-2, the J gene TRBJ2-7; 8 bases map to TRBD2. The V segment lost 2 bases and the J segment 4 bases; nucleotides outside the gene matches: 13. Germline V lookup: CDR1 LGHNA, CDR2 YNFKEQ. The CDR3 consists of 17 residues. CDR3 in DNA: TGTGCCAGCAGCCAACAAATCCAAGGGGCGGGGGGATACGAGCAGTACTTC. Amino acid sequence: CASSQQIQGAGGYEQYF.

The rearrangement joins TRBV6-1 to TRBJ2-7; D not resolved. The V and J ends lost 4 bases and 10 bases respectively, with 11 bases between them. Per the germline V gene, CDR1 is MNHNS and CDR2 is SASEGT. The CDR3 sequence is 11 residues long. CDR3 loop: CASSGVRGQYF. CDR3 nucleotide sequence: TGTGCCAGCAGTGGAGTACGAGGCCAGTACTTC.

V gene TRBV5-4 combines with J gene TRBJ1-1; D remains ambiguous. This CDR3 comprises 13 residues. V was pared by 0 bases and J by 4 bases, with 7 bases between. CDR1 SGHNT and CDR2 YYREEE come from the germline V gene (reference sequence). CDR3 sequence: CASSLGGGTEAFF. CDR3 sequence (DNA): TGTGCCAGCAGCTTGGGTGGAGGCACTGAAGCTTTCTTT.

This chain connects TRBV2 to TRBJ1-6, with 11 bases identical to TRBD1. Germline V CDR1 and CDR2: SNHLY, FYNNEI. After removal of 8 bases from V and 10 bases from J, the junction contained 7 bases not matched to a gene. This CDR3 comprises 14 residues. In DNA form, the CDR3 reads TGTGCCAGCCGGTGGGGACAGGGGGAATCACCCCTCCACTTT. Translated: CASRWGQGESPLHF.

V usage is TRBV6-1 and J usage is TRBJ1-2, with D tentatively TRBD1 (5 bases). With 1 base removed from V and 3 bases from J, the gap between germline ends came to 12 bases. CDR3 length: 15 residues. From germline, CDR1 is MNHNS and CDR2 SASEGT. Written as DNA, the CDR3 is TGTGCCAGCAGTGAAGAAACAGGCCTCTACTATGGCTACACCTTC. Amino acids: CASSEETGLYYGYTF.

The sample holds one count of this clone. This rearrangement joins TRBV7-2 to TRBJ2-7; 9 nucleotides line up with TRBD2. V shed 1 base, J shed 2 bases, and the junction held 3 bases outside the gene matches. CDR1 SGHTA and CDR2 FQGNSA come from the germline V gene. The CDR3 totals 15 residues. In DNA, the CDR3 is TGTGCCAGCAGCTTAGAGGCGGGGGGGGCCTACGAGCAGTACTTC. This translates into CASSLEAGGAYEQYF.

The chain links TRBV7-2 to TRBJ2-5; 14 bases agree with TRBD2. The CDR3 contains 19 residues. The germline CDR1 and CDR2 sequences are SGHTA and FQGNSA. V dropped 1 base and J dropped 3; count of bases not matched to a gene: 10. The CDR3 reads CASSLERLAGGPYEETQYF. In DNA, the CDR3 is TGTGCCAGCAGCTTAGAGAGACTAGCGGGGGGGCCTTATGAAGAGACCCAGTACTTC.

This sequence joins TRBV20-1 and TRBJ2-7; no clear D. Germline V gene sequence: CDR1 DFQATT, CDR2 SNEGSKA (reference sequence). Trimming cost V 6 bases and J 5 bases, with 11 bases left between them. The CDR3 runs 11 residues. CDR3 coding DNA: TGCAGTGCAAATGTGGAAAACGAGCAGTACTTC. Encoded protein: CSANVENEQYF.

The chain uses TRBV6-6 and TRBJ2-5; TRBD1 matches at 8 bases. This CDR3 is built from 14 residues. Germline V gene data show CDR1 as MNHNY and CDR2 as SVGAGI (reference sequence). The V and J ends lost 6 bases and 3 bases, in that order; junction bases with no gene match: 6. CDR3 loop: CASSTDRGKETQYF. CDR3 DNA sequence: TGTGCCAGCAGCACCGACAGGGGAAAAGAGACCCAGTACTTC.

The count of this clone is one. The V call is TRBV2, the J call TRBJ2-7, with TRBD2 as a possible D gene (7 bases). The CDR3 is 16 residues long. Germline assignment: CDR1 SNHLY and CDR2 FYNNEI. Trimming stripped 6 bases from V and 0 bases from J, with 18 bases between. The chain's CDR3 is CASRLTGGLSSYEQYF. DNA for the CDR3: TGTGCCAGCAGGCTCACCGGGGGGCTAAGCTCCTACGAGCAGTACTTC. Full variable domain (remainder filled in from reference TRBV2 and TRBJ2-7): EPEVTQTPSHQVTQMGQEVILRCVPISNHLYFYWYRQILGQKVEFLVSFYNNEISEKSEIFDDQFSVERPDGSNFTLKIRSTKLEDSAMYFCASRLTGGLSSYEQYFGPGTRLTVT.

This sequence joins TRBV28 and TRBJ2-7; 8 bases line up with TRBD1. Germline V gives CDR1 MDHEN, CDR2 SYDVKM. The CDR3 is made up of 13 amino acids. J was trimmed by 3 bases and V by 5 bases; bases with no gene match: 3. The CDR3 bases are TGTGCCAGCAGTCCTACAGGGGGCTACGAGCAGTACTTC. Protein product: CASSPTGGYEQYF.

This clone has only one observation. The chain combines TRBV18 with TRBJ2-7, with D tentatively TRBD1 or TRBD2 (6 bases each). This CDR3 has 12 amino acids. The ends were cut back, 4 bases at V and 4 bases at J, with 8 bases in the middle. Germline V gene lookup returns CDR1 KGHSH and CDR2 LQKENI. This chain's CDR3 is CASSRGGYEQYF. The CDR3 nucleotides read TGTGCCAGCTCACGAGGGGGGTACGAGCAGTACTTC.

This clone has a single count. The rearrangement joins TRBV11-2 to TRBJ2-7, with D hard to call. Trimming took 4 bases from V and 3 from J, leaving 4 bases between them. There are 11 residues in the CDR3. The germline V gene has CDR1 SGHAT and CDR2 FQNNGV. The CDR3: CASSSFYEQYF. In DNA, the CDR3 is TGTGCCAGCAGCTCCTTCTACGAGCAGTACTTC.